This is a list of T cell receptor beta chains from one sample in a study of blood T cell repertoires in COVID-19. Method: immunoSEQ multiplex PCR; TCRdb's copy keeps in-frame clones and lacks some. The profile shows under 300,000 clones, approximately 84% of them singletons. Input material: PBMCs or T cells enriched from blood (not recorded which). Every receptor here comes from a woman aged 45-65 years who had been exposed to COVID-19. Both conserved end residues are part of each CDR3. Each record gives: clone size, V gene, J gene, D gene, CDR3 protein, CDR3 DNA. The D gene is left open where the match is weak. Some rows have no size entry. The others give once, few or many, or a class for an expanded clone.

clone size: -; V gene: TRBV3-1/TRBV3-2; J gene: TRBJ2-5; D gene: TRBD1; CDR3 protein: CASSPGTGRETQYF; CDR3 DNA: TGTGCCAGCAGCCCCGGGACAGGGCGGGAGACCCAGTACTTC
clone size: -; V gene: TRBV6-5; J gene: TRBJ1-2; D gene: -; CDR3 protein: CASRREGIDGYTF; CDR3 DNA: TGTGCCAGCAGGAGGGAAGGGATCGATGGCTACACCTTC
clone size: -; V gene: TRBV6-2/TRBV6-3; J gene: TRBJ1-1; D gene: TRBD1; CDR3 protein: CASSTPGQGAGGTEAFF; CDR3 DNA: TGTGCCAGCAGTACACCGGGACAGGGGGCAGGAGGGACTGAAGCTTTCTTT
clone size: -; V gene: TRBV11-1; J gene: TRBJ2-3; D gene: -; CDR3 protein: CASSLAFGGLGDTQYF; CDR3 DNA: TGTGCCAGCAGCTTAGCCTTCGGGGGGCTGGGAGATACGCAGTATTTT
clone size: few; V gene: TRBV10-1; J gene: TRBJ2-4; D gene: -; CDR3 protein: CASSESNGVKNIQYF; CDR3 DNA: TGCGCCAGCAGTGAGTCGAACGGGGTCAAAAACATTCAGTACTTC
clone size: -; V gene: TRBV2; J gene: TRBJ1-3; D gene: -; CDR3 protein: CASSDSGGNTIYF; CDR3 DNA: TGTGCCAGCAGTGACTCCGGGGGGAACACCATATATTTT
clone size: -; V gene: TRBV14; J gene: TRBJ1-2; D gene: -; CDR3 protein: CASSQDVSGGGYTF; CDR3 DNA: TGTGCCAGCAGCCAAGACGTCAGCGGGGGAGGCTACACCTTC
clone size: -; V gene: TRBV28; J gene: TRBJ2-3; D gene: TRBD2; CDR3 protein: CASWPPSGPTDTQYF; CDR3 DNA: TGTGCCAGCTGGCCTCCTAGCGGACCCACAGATACGCAGTATTTT
clone size: -; V gene: TRBV4-1; J gene: TRBJ1-4; D gene: -; CDR3 protein: CASSLLATNEKLFF; CDR3 DNA: TGCGCCAGCAGCCTCCTTGCAACTAATGAAAAACTGTTTTTT
clone size: -; V gene: TRBV4-3; J gene: TRBJ1-2; D gene: -; CDR3 protein: CASSQVAGEGGYTF; CDR3 DNA: TGCGCCAGCAGCCAAGTAGCAGGGGAAGGGGGCTACACCTTC
clone size: -; V gene: TRBV5-6; J gene: TRBJ1-1; D gene: TRBD1; CDR3 protein: CASSYLTGTGDTEAFF; CDR3 DNA: TGTGCCAGCAGCTACCTGACCGGGACAGGGGACACTGAAGCTTTCTTT
clone size: -; V gene: TRBV28; J gene: TRBJ1-1; D gene: -; CDR3 protein: CASTQWGGIGKTEAFF; CDR3 DNA: TGTGCCAGCACTCAGTGGGGGGGCATAGGGAAAACTGAAGCTTTCTTT
clone size: -; V gene: TRBV5-4; J gene: TRBJ1-4; D gene: TRBD1; CDR3 protein: CASSPGRDSREKLFF; CDR3 DNA: TGTGCCAGCAGCCCGGGCCGGGACAGCCGTGAAAAACTGTTTTTT
clone size: -; V gene: TRBV29-1; J gene: TRBJ2-5; D gene: TRBD2; CDR3 protein: CSVDGTSGVGETQYF; CDR3 DNA: TGCAGCGTTGACGGGACTAGCGGGGTTGGAGAGACCCAGTACTTC
clone size: -; V gene: TRBV24-1; J gene: TRBJ2-3; D gene: -; CDR3 protein: CATSDPGTEYTDTQYF; CDR3 DNA: TGTGCCACCAGTGATCCCGGGACTGAGTACACAGATACGCAGTATTTT
clone size: -; V gene: TRBV5-1; J gene: TRBJ2-7; D gene: -; CDR3 protein: CASSLTAASSYEQYF; CDR3 DNA: TGCGCCAGCAGCTTGACGGCAGCGAGCTCCTACGAGCAGTACTTC
clone size: -; V gene: TRBV27; J gene: TRBJ2-1; D gene: TRBD1; CDR3 protein: CASSSYRGLGSYNEQFF; CDR3 DNA: TGTGCCAGCAGTTCATACAGGGGGCTGGGTTCCTACAATGAGCAGTTCTTC
clone size: -; V gene: TRBV2; J gene: TRBJ2-5; D gene: TRBD1; CDR3 protein: CASRGPGQRETQYF; CDR3 DNA: TGTGCCAGCAGGGGCCCGGGACAGAGAGAGACCCAGTACTTC
clone size: -; V gene: TRBV7-9; J gene: TRBJ1-3; D gene: -; CDR3 protein: CASSYSETTIYF; CDR3 DNA: TGTGCCAGCAGTTACTCTGAAACCACCATATATTTT
clone size: -; V gene: TRBV27; J gene: TRBJ2-1; D gene: -; CDR3 protein: CASSSAGIYEQFF; CDR3 DNA: TGTGCCAGCAGTTCAGCAGGGATCTATGAGCAGTTCTTC
clone size: -; V gene: TRBV6-6; J gene: TRBJ1-5; D gene: -; CDR3 protein: CASSPGHDQPQHF; CDR3 DNA: TGTGCCAGCAGTCCGGGACATGATCAGCCCCAGCATTTT
clone size: -; V gene: TRBV24-1; J gene: TRBJ2-1; D gene: -; CDR3 protein: CATSDRTTNEQFF; CDR3 DNA: TGTGCCACCAGTGACCGGACTACCAATGAGCAGTTCTTC
clone size: once; V gene: TRBV7-2; J gene: TRBJ2-2; D gene: -; CDR3 protein: CASSSLVDTGELFF; CDR3 DNA: TGTGCCAGCAGCTCCCTCGTCGACACCGGGGAGCTGTTTTTT
clone size: -; V gene: TRBV10-1; J gene: TRBJ2-1; D gene: TRBD2; CDR3 protein: CASSEVAGGGLFF; CDR3 DNA: TGCGCCAGCAGTGAGGTCGCGGGCGGGGGGTTATTCTTC
clone size: once; V gene: TRBV5-1; J gene: TRBJ2-3; D gene: TRBD2; CDR3 protein: CASSRTSGTDTQYF; CDR3 DNA: TGCGCCAGCAGCCGGACTAGCGGAACAGATACGCAGTATTTT
clone size: once; V gene: TRBV9; J gene: TRBJ2-3; D gene: TRBD2; CDR3 protein: CASSVDGSGGTDTQYF; CDR3 DNA: TGTGCCAGCAGCGTAGACGGGAGCGGGGGAACAGATACGCAGTATTTT
clone size: -; V gene: TRBV20-1; J gene: TRBJ2-5; D gene: TRBD2; CDR3 protein: CSASGIESGGHQETQYF; CDR3 DNA: TGCAGTGCTAGTGGTATAGAGAGCGGGGGCCACCAAGAGACCCAGTACTTC
clone size: -; V gene: TRBV11-2; J gene: TRBJ1-1; D gene: -; CDR3 protein: CASSLERDTEAFF; CDR3 DNA: TGTGCCAGCAGCTTAGAACGGGACACTGAAGCTTTCTTT
clone size: once; V gene: TRBV19; J gene: TRBJ1-3; D gene: TRBD1; CDR3 protein: CASSIIRTGAGNTIYF; CDR3 DNA: TGTGCCAGTAGTATTATCAGGACAGGGGCTGGAAACACCATATATTTT
clone size: -; V gene: TRBV19; J gene: TRBJ1-2; D gene: -; CDR3 protein: CASSIKRTGNYGYTF; CDR3 DNA: TGTGCCAGTAGTATTAAGCGAACGGGTAACTATGGCTACACCTTC
clone size: once; V gene: TRBV7-2; J gene: TRBJ2-3; D gene: -; CDR3 protein: CASSKLVRDTQYF; CDR3 DNA: TGTGCCAGCAGTAAGTTGGTTCGGGATACGCAGTATTTT
clone size: -; V gene: TRBV28; J gene: TRBJ1-2; D gene: -; CDR3 protein: CASSLSAAGHIYGYTF; CDR3 DNA: TGTGCCAGCAGTTTATCTGCGGCTGGACACATCTATGGCTACACCTTC
clone size: -; V gene: TRBV10-1; J gene: TRBJ2-3; D gene: -; CDR3 protein: CASSEQGAITDTQYF; CDR3 DNA: TGCGCCAGCAGTGAACAGGGTGCGATCACAGATACGCAGTATTTT
clone size: once; V gene: TRBV3-1/TRBV3-2; J gene: TRBJ2-2; D gene: -; CDR3 protein: CASSQEARVNTGELFF; CDR3 DNA: TGTGCCAGCAGCCAAGAAGCGCGGGTGAACACCGGGGAGCTGTTTTTT
clone size: -; V gene: TRBV7-8; J gene: TRBJ2-1; D gene: TRBD2; CDR3 protein: CASSYSGGGEQFF; CDR3 DNA: TGTGCCAGCAGCTATAGCGGGGGGGGTGAGCAGTTCTTC
clone size: -; V gene: TRBV10-1; J gene: TRBJ2-7; D gene: TRBD1; CDR3 protein: CASSAGQGLYEQYF; CDR3 DNA: TGCGCCAGCAGTGCGGGACAGGGGCTTTACGAGCAGTACTTC
clone size: -; V gene: TRBV30; J gene: TRBJ2-1; D gene: TRBD1; CDR3 protein: CAWSVGTGYNEQFF; CDR3 DNA: TGTGCCTGGAGTGTTGGGACAGGTTACAATGAGCAGTTCTTC
clone size: -; V gene: TRBV5-6; J gene: TRBJ1-5; D gene: -; CDR3 protein: CASSLLDQPQHF; CDR3 DNA: TGTGCCAGCAGCTTGTTAGATCAGCCCCAGCATTTT
clone size: -; V gene: TRBV7-9; J gene: TRBJ2-1; D gene: -; CDR3 protein: CASSLPSDSYSYNEQFF; CDR3 DNA: TGTGCCAGCAGCTTACCCTCCGACTCGTACTCCTACAATGAGCAGTTCTTC
clone size: -; V gene: TRBV19; J gene: TRBJ1-4; D gene: -; CDR3 protein: CASSIILAGKLFF; CDR3 DNA: TGTGCCAGTAGTATAATTTTAGCGGGGAAACTGTTTTTT
clone size: few; V gene: TRBV7-2; J gene: TRBJ1-2; D gene: TRBD1; CDR3 protein: CASSPSTGTGGYTF; CDR3 DNA: TGTGCCAGCAGCCCATCGACAGGGACCGGCGGCTACACCTTC
clone size: few; V gene: TRBV3-1/TRBV3-2; J gene: TRBJ1-1; D gene: TRBD1; CDR3 protein: CASSPQTGGNTEAFF; CDR3 DNA: TGTGCCAGCAGCCCCCAAACAGGGGGGAACACTGAAGCTTTCTTT
clone size: -; V gene: TRBV9; J gene: TRBJ2-5; D gene: TRBD2; CDR3 protein: CASSPLPSGETQYF; CDR3 DNA: TGTGCCAGCAGCCCACTCCCTAGCGGGGAGACCCAGTACTTC
clone size: -; V gene: TRBV19; J gene: TRBJ2-3; D gene: -; CDR3 protein: CASSGGHTDTQYF; CDR3 DNA: TGTGCCAGTAGCGGGGGGCACACAGATACGCAGTATTTT